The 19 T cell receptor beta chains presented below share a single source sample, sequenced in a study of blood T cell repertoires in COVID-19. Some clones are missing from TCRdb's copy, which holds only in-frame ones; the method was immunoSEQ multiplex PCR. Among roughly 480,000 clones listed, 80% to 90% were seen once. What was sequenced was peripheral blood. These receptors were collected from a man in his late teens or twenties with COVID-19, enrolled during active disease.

Written as DNA, the CDR3 is TGCGCCAGCAGCCAAGATTTCGGGAGTTACCCGGAGAATGAGCAGTTCTTC. Protein product: CASSQDFGSYPENEQFF. The rearrangement links TRBV4-1 to TRBJ2-1; the D gene is possibly TRBD2 (6 bases). The CDR3 loop spans 17 amino acids. V lost 0 bases and J lost 7, with 19 bases in between. Germline CDR1 is MGHRA and CDR2 is YSYEKL.

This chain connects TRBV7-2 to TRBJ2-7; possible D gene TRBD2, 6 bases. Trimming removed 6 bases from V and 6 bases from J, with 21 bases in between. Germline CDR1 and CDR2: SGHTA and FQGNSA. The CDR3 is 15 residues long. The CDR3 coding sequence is TGTGCCAGCAGTCCTTCGAGGCGGGAAATAGGCGAGCAGTACTTC. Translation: CASSPSRREIGEQYF. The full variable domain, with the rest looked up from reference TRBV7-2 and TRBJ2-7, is GAGVSQSPSNKVTEKGKDVELRCDPISGHTALYWYRQSLGQGLEFLIYFQGNSAPDKSGLPSDRFSAERTGGSVSTLTIQRTQQEDSAVYLCASSPSRREIGEQYFGPGTRLTVT.

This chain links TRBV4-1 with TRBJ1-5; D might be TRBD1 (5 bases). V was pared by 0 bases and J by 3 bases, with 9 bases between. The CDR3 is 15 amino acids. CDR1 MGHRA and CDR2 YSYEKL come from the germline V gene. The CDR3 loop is CASSQDMDNNQPQHF. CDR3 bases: TGCGCCAGCAGCCAAGATATGGACAACAATCAGCCCCAGCATTTT.

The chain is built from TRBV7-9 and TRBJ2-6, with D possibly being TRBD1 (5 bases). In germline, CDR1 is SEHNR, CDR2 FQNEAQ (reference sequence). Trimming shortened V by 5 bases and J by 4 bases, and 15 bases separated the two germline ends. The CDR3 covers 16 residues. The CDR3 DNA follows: TGTGCCAGCAGCCAAAGACAGCGACCCGGGGCCAACGTCCTGACTTTC. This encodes CASSQRQRPGANVLTF.

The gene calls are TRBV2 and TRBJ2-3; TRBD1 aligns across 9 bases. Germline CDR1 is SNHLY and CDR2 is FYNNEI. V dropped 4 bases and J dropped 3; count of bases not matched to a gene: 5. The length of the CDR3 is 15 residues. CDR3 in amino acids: CASSGGTGSTDTQYF. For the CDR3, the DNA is TGTGCCAGCAGTGGGGGGACAGGGTCGACAGATACGCAGTATTTT.

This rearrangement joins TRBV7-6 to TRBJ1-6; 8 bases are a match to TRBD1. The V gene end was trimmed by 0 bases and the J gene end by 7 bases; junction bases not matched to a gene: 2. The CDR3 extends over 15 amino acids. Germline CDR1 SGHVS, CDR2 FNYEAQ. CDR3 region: CASSLAGQGNSPLHF. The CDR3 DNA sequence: TGTGCCAGCAGCTTAGCAGGACAGGGAAATTCACCCCTCCACTTT. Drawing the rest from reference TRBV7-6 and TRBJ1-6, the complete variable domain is GAGVSQSPRYKVTKRGQDVALRCDPISGHVSLYWYRQALGQGPEFLTYFNYEAQQDKSGLPNDRFSAERPEGSISTLTIQRTEQRDSAMYRCASSLAGQGNSPLHFGNGTRLTVT.

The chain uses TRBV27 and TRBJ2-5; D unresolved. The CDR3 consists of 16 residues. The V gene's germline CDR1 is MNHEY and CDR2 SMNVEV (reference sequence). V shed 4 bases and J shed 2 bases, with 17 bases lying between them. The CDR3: CASSSTGLRVQETQYF. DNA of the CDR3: TGTGCCAGCAGTTCGACCGGCCTCCGGGTTCAAGAGACCCAGTACTTC.

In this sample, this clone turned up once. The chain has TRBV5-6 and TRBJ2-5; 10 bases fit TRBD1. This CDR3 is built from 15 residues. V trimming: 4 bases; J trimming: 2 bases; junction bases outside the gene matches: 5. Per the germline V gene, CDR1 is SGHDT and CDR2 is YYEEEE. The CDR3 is CASSSRDRGQETQYF. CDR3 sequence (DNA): TGTGCCAGCAGCAGCCGGGACAGGGGACAAGAGACCCAGTACTTC.

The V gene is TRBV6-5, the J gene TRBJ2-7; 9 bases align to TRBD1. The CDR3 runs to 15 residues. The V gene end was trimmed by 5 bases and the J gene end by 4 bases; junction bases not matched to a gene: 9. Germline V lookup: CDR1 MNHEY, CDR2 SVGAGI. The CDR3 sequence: CASSPPDDRGYEQYF. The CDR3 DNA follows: TGTGCCAGCAGTCCGCCGGACGACAGGGGGTACGAGCAGTACTTC.

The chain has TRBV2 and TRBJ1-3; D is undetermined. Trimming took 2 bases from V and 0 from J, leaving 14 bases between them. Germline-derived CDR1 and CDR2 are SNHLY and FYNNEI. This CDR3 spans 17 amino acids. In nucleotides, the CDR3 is TGTGCCAGCAGTGAATCTTCTGACACCTACTCTGGAAACACCATATATTTT. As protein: CASSESSDTYSGNTIYF.

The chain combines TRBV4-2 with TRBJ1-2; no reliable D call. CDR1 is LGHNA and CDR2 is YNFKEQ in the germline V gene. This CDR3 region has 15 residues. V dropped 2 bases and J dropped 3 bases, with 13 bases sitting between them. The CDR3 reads CASSQTPGPDYGYTF. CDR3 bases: TGTGCCAGCAGCCAAACCCCAGGCCCCGACTATGGCTACACCTTC.

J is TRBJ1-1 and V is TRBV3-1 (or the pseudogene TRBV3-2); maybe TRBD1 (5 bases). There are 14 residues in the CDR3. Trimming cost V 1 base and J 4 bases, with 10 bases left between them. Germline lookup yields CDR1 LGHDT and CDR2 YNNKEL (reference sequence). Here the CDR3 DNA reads TGTGCCAGCAGCCAAGGGGGCGCTGGCACTGAAGCTTTCTTT. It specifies CASSQGGAGTEAFF.

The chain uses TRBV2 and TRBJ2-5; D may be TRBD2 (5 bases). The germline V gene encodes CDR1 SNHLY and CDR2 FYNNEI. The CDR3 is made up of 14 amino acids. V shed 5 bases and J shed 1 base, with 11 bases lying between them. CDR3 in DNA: TGTGCCAGCAGTTACTATAGCGCCCAAGAGACCCAGTACTTC. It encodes CASSYYSAQETQYF. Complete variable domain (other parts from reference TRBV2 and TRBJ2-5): EPEVTQTPSHQVTQMGQEVILRCVPISNHLYFYWYRQILGQKVEFLVSFYNNEISEKSEIFDDQFSVERPDGSNFTLKIRSTKLEDSAMYFCASSYYSAQETQYFGPGTRLLVL.

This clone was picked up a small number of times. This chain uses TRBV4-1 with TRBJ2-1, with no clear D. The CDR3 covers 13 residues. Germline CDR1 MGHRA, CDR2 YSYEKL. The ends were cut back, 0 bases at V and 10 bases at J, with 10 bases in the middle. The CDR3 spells CASSQDPFEEQFF. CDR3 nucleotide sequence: TGCGCCAGCAGCCAAGATCCCTTTGAGGAGCAGTTCTTC.

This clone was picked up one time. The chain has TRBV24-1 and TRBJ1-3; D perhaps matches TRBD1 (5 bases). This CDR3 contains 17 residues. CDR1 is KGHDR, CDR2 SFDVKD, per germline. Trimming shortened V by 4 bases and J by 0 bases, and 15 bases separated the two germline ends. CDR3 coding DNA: TGTGCCACCAGTGACCCCAGGGCCCCCCACTCTGGAAACACCATATATTTT. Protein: CATSDPRAPHSGNTIYF.

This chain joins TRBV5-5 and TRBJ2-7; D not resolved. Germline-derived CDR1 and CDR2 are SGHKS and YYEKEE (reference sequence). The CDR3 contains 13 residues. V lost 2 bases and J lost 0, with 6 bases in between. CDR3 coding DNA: TGTGCCAGCAGCTTCAGGATCTCCTACGAGCAGTACTTC. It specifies CASSFRISYEQYF.

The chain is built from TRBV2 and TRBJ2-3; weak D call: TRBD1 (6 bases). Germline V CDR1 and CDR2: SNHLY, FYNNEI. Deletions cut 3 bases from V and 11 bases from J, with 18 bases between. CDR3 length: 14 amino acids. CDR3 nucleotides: TGTGCCAGCAGTGAGAAGAGGAGGCAGGGGAGGCAGTATTTT. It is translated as CASSEKRRQGRQYF.

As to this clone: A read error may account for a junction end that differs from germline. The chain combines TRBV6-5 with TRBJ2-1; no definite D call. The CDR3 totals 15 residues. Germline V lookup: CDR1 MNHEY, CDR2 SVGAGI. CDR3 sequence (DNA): TGTGCCAGCAGTGACTCGGCCAGCTCCTACAATGAGCAGTTCTTC. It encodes CASSDSASSYNEQFF.

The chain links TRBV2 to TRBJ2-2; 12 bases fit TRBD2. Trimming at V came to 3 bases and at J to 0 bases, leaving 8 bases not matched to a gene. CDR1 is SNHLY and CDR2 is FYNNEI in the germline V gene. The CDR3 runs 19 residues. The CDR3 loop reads CASSDRTSGDLSNTGELFF. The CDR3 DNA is TGTGCCAGCAGTGACCGGACTAGCGGGGACCTTTCGAACACCGGGGAGCTGTTTTTT.